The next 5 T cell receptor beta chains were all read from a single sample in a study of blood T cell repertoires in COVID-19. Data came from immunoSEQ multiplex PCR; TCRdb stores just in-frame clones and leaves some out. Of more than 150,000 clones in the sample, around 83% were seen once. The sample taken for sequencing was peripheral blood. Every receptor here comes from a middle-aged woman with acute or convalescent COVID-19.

This chain's CDR3 is CASSWAGQPQHF. CDR3 DNA sequence: TGTGCCAGTAGTTGGGCAGGCCAGCCCCAGCATTTT. V gene TRBV19 combines with J gene TRBJ1-5, with D uncertain. Trimming removed 5 bases at V and 7 bases at J, with 9 bases between. The germline V gene encodes CDR1 LNHDA and CDR2 SQIVND (reference sequence). This CDR3 spans 12 amino acids.

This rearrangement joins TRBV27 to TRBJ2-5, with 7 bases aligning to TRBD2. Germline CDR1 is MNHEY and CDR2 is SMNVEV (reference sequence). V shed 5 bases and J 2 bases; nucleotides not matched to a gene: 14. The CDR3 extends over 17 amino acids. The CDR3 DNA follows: TGTGCCAGCAGTGCTGAGTTCCGGTGGGGGGGTCAAGAGACCCAGTACTTC. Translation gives CASSAEFRWGGQETQYF.

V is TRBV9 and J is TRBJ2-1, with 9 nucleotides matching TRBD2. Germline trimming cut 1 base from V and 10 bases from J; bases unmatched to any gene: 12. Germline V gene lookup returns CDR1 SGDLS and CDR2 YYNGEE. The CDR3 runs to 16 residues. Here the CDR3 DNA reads TGTGCCAGCAGCGTAACGGCGGGGGGGCCTTCGCGAGAGCAGTTCTTC. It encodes CASSVTAGGPSREQFF.

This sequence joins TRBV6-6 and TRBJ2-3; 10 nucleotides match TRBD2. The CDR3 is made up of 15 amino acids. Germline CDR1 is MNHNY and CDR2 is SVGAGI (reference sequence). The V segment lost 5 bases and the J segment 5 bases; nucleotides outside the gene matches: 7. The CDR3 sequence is CASSISGGPGDTQYF. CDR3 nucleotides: TGTGCCAGCAGTATTAGCGGGGGGCCGGGAGATACGCAGTATTTT.

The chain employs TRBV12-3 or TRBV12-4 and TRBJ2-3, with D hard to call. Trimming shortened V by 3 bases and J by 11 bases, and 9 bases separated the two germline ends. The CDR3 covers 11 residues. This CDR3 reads CASSLSEEQYF. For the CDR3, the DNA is TGTGCCAGCAGTTTGTCCGAGGAGCAGTATTTT.